This TCR beta chain was observed in a study of control samples from healthy donors and cancer patients. The assay was immunoSEQ multiplex PCR, and TCRdb's table has in-frame clones only and misses some. The table lists roughly 160,000 clones, around 94% of them singletons, with 14% in the top ten. V gave up 4 bases and J gave up 8 bases, with 13 bases separating them. The V gene's germline CDR1 is SGHKS and CDR2 YYEKEE (reference sequence). There are 13 residues in the CDR3. The sequencing sample was made of PBMCs. V and J are TRBV5-5 and TRBJ1-5; D gene uncertain. The sequence was collected from a man aged 55 to 70 with colorectal cancer. In nucleotides, the CDR3 is TGTGCCAGCAGCATAGACTTCAGCAAGCCCCAGCATTTT. It translates to CASSIDFSKPQHF.